This TCR beta chain is from a study of T cells after yellow fever vaccination. TCRdb processed the 5' RACE reads anew with MiXCR; each CDR3 protein has one entry. The data hold around 120,000 distinct CDR3 sequences, with around 15% observed a single time. Findings and limits, study-wide: Among all clonotypes, a small share was observed in both CD4 and CD8 compartments. Detected again after the booster were most primary-vaccination clones, at 95% to 97% CD4 and about 90% CD8.

This clonotype was recorded a few times. What it recognizes is unknown. The source material was CD8+ T cells sorted from PBMCs, sampled 5 days after the yellow fever booster vaccination. This sequence was found in a man aged 18 to 30 who received the YFV17D yellow fever vaccine.

The CDR3 nucleotides are TGTGCCAGCAGCGGGAGCTTGATCTCAGGGACACCCCTCCACTTT. Residues: CASSGSLISGTPLHF. The chain uses TRBV9 and TRBJ1-6; D is perhaps TRBD1 (5 bases). Germline assignment: CDR1 SGDLS and CDR2 YYNGEE. The V end was cut by 3 bases, the J end by 11 bases, with 18 bases between. CDR3 size: 15 residues. The full variable domain, its missing parts supplied by reference TRBV9 and TRBJ1-6, is DSGVTQTPKHLITATGQRVTLRCSPRSGDLSVYWYQQSLDQGLQFLIQYYNGEERAKGNILERFSAQQFPDLHSELNLSSLELGDSALYFCASSGSLISGTPLHFGNGTRLTVT.